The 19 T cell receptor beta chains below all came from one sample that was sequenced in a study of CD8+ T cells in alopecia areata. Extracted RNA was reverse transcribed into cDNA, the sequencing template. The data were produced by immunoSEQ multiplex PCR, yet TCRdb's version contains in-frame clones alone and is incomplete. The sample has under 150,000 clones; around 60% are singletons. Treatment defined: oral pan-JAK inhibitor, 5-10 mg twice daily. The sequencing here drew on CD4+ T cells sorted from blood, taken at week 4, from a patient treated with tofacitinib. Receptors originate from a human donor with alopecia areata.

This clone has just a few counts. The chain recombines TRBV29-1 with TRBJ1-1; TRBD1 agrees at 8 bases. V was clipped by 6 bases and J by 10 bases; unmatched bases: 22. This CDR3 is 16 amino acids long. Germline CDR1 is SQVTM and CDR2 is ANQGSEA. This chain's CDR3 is CSVSRTGISGSERAFF. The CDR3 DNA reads TGCAGCGTGAGCCGGACAGGGATTTCGGGTAGCGAGCGAGCTTTCTTT.

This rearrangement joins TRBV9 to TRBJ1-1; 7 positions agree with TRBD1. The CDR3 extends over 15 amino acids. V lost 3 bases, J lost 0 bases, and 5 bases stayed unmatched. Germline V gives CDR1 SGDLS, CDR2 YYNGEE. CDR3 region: CASSAHDRVNTEAFF. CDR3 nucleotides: TGTGCCAGCAGCGCTCACGACAGGGTGAACACTGAAGCTTTCTTT.

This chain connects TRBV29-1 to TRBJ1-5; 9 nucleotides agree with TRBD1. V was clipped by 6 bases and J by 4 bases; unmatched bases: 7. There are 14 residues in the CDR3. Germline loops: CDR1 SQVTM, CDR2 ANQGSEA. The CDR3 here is CSVVDRGTNQPQHF. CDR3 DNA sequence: TGCAGCGTCGTAGACAGGGGGACAAATCAGCCCCAGCATTTT.

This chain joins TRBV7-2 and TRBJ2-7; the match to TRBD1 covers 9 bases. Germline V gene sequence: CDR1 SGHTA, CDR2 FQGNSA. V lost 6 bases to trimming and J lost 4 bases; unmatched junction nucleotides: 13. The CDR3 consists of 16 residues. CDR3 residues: CASRGPGGQGSYEQYF. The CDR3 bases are TGTGCCAGCAGGGGTCCTGGGGGACAGGGTTCGTACGAGCAGTACTTC.

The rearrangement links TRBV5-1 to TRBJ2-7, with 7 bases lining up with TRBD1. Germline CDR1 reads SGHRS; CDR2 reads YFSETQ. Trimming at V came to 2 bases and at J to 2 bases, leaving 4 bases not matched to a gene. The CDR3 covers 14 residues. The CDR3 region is CASSLSTGPYEQYF. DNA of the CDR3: TGCGCCAGCAGCTTATCGACAGGGCCCTACGAGCAGTACTTC. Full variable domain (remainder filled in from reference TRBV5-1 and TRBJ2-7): KAGVTQTPRYLIKTRGQQVTLSCSPISGHRSVSWYQQTPGQGLQFLFEYFSETQRNKGNFPGRFSGRQFSNSRSEMNVSTLELGDSALYLCASSLSTGPYEQYFGPGTRLTVT.

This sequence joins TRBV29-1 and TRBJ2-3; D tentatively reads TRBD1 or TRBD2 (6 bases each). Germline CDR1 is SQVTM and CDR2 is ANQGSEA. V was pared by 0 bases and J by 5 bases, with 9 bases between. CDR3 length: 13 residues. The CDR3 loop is CSVEEGGLDTQYF. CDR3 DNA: TGCAGCGTTGAAGAAGGGGGGCTAGATACGCAGTATTTT.

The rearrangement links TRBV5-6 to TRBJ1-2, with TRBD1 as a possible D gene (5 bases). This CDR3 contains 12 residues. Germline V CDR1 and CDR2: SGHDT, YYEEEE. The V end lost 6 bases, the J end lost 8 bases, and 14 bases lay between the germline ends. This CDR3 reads CASTAGTKGYTF. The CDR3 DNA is TGTGCCAGCACGGCAGGGACGAAGGGCTACACCTTC.

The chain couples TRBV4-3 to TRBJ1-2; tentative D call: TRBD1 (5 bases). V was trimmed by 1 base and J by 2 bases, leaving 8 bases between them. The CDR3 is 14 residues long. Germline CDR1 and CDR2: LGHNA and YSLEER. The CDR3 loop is CASSQVGDNYGYTF. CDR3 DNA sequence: TGCGCCAGCAGCCAAGTTGGGGACAACTATGGCTACACCTTC.

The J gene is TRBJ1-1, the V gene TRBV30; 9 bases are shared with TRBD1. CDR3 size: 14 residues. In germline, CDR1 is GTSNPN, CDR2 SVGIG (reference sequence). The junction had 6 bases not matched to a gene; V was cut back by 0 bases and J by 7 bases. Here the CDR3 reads CAWSVLGTGSEAFF. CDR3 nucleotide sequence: TGTGCCTGGAGTGTACTAGGGACAGGGAGTGAAGCTTTCTTT.

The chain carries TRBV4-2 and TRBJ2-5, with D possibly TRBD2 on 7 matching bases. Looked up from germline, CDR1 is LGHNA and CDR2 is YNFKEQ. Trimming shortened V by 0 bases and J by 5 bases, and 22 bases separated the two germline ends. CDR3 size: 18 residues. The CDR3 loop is CASSQDVRGGPSGETQYF. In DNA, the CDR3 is TGTGCCAGCAGCCAAGATGTTAGGGGGGGGCCTTCCGGCGAGACCCAGTACTTC.

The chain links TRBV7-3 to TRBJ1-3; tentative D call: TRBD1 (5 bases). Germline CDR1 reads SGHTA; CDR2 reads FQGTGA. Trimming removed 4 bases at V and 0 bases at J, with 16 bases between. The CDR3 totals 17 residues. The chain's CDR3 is CASSYLSRQSSGNTIYF. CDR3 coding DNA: TGTGCCAGCAGCTACCTGTCACGACAGAGCTCTGGAAACACCATATATTTT.

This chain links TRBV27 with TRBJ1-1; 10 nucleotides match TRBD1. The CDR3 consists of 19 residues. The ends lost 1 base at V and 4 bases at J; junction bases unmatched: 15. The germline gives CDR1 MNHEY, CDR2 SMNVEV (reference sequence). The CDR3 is CASSLFALGTGVLGTEAFF. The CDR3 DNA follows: TGTGCCAGCAGTTTATTCGCTTTGGGGACAGGGGTTCTTGGCACTGAAGCTTTCTTT.

CDR3 nucleotides: TGCGCCAGCAGCTTGGTGGGACCCCAGGATGGCTACACCTTC. It codes for CASSLVGPQDGYTF. V and J are TRBV5-1 and TRBJ1-2, with TRBD1 as a possible D gene (5 bases). V shed 0 bases and J shed 6 bases, with 12 bases lying between them. Germline-derived CDR1 and CDR2 are SGHRS and YFSETQ. The CDR3 sequence is 14 residues long.

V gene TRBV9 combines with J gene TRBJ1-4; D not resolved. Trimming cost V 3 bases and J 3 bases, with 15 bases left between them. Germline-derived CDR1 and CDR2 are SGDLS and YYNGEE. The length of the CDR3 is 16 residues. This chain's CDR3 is CASSATSFGANEKLFF. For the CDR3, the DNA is TGTGCCAGCAGCGCTACATCATTCGGGGCTAATGAAAAACTGTTTTTT.

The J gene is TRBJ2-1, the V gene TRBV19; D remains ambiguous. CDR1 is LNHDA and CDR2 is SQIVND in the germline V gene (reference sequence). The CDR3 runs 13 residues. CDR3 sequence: CASAGSSYNEQFF. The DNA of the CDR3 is TGTGCGTCAGCCGGCAGCTCCTACAATGAGCAGTTCTTC. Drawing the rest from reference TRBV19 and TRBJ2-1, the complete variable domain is DGGITQSPKYLFRKEGQNVTLSCEQNLNHDAMYWYRQDPGQGLRLIYYSQIVNDFQKGDIAEGYSVSREKKESFPLTVTSAQKNPTAFYLCASAGSSYNEQFFGPGTRLTVL.

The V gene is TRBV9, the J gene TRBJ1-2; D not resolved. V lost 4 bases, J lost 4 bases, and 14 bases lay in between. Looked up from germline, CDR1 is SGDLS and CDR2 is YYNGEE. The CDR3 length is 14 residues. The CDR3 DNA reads TGTGCCAGCAGCCCACAAGCGACCGGCTATGGCTACACCTTC. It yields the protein CASSPQATGYGYTF.

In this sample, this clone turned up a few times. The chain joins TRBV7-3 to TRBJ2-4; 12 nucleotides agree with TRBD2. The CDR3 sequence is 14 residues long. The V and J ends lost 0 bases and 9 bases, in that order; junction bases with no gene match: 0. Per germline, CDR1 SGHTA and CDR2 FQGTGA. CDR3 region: CASSLTTSGGIQYF. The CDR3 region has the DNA TGTGCCAGCAGCTTAACGACTAGCGGGGGCATTCAGTACTTC.

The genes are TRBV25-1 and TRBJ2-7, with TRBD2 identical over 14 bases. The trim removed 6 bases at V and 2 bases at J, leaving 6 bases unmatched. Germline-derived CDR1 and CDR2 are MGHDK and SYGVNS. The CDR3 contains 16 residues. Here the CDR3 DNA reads TGTGCCAGCAGCCCCCTGACTAGCGGGAGGGCCTACGAGCAGTACTTC. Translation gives CASSPLTSGRAYEQYF.

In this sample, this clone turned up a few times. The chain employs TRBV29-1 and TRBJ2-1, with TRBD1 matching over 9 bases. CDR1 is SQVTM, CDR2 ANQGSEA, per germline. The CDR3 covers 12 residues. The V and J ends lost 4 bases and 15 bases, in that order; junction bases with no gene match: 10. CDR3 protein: CSVGYSQGASFF. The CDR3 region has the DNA TGCAGCGTTGGGTATTCACAGGGGGCATCGTTCTTC.